This T cell receptor (beta chain) was identified in a study of blood T cells in healthy people across ages. General study findings and limits: Expanded clonotype shifts may have been confounded, as the donors had an unknown CMV status.

In the case of this clonotype: What it binds is unknown.

Trimming took 5 bases from V and 0 from J; bases not matched to a gene: 6. Looked up from germline, CDR1 is SGHAT and CDR2 is FQNNGV. The CDR3 extends over 17 amino acids. Combining a sample-barcoded 5' primer with a J-beta primer mix, a second PCR ran for roughly 7 to 12 cycles. Tags on each cDNA molecule came from a template-switch adaptor with 12 random nucleotides. TCRdb processed the 5' RACE reads anew with MiXCR; each CDR3 protein has one entry. The sample yields more than 1.4 million distinct CDR3 sequences, approximately 40% seen once. Healthy individuals of Caucasian origin from Russia, aged about 6 to 95, served as donors. Total RNA extracted from each sample amounted to at least 6 micrograms.

The source is a woman younger than 35 in good health. Sequencing was carried out using blood. The chain joins TRBV11-2 to TRBJ2-4, with 11 bases aligning to TRBD2. The CDR3 DNA sequence: TGTGCCAGCAGCCCCCCTGGACTAGCGGGAGCCAAAAACATTCAGTACTTC. The encoded protein is CASSPPGLAGAKNIQYF.